Below are 23 T cell receptor beta chains sequenced from a single sample in a study of memory CD4+ T cells and cytomegalovirus serostatus. Produced via immunoSEQ multiplex PCR; TCRdb's table is partial and in-frame only. Seen here are 55,000 or so clones, 65% to 80% observed once, and the top ten hold roughly 1.5%. Single viable CD3+CD4+CD8-CD45RO+ cells were sorted as the memory CD4+ T cells. Input material: memory CD4+ T cells from blood. These receptors all come from an adult in good health and CMV-seropositive.

The V call is TRBV6-5, the J call TRBJ1-1; perhaps TRBD1 as D (5 bases). The CDR3 spans 14 residues. V shed 2 bases and J shed 1 base, with 8 bases lying between them. Germline CDR1 reads MNHEY; CDR2 reads SVGAGI. CDR3 protein: CASSYDRKNTEAFF. CDR3 DNA: TGTGCCAGCAGTTACGACAGAAAGAACACTGAAGCTTTCTTT.

The V call is TRBV28, the J call TRBJ1-5, with D unresolved. Germline V CDR1 and CDR2: MDHEN, SYDVKM. The CDR3 length is 15 residues. The V and J ends lost 11 bases and 3 bases respectively, with 20 bases between them. The CDR3 loop reads CASRPSGHLNQPQHF. Written as DNA, the CDR3 is TGTGCCTCCAGACCCAGCGGGCACCTCAATCAGCCCCAGCATTTT.

In this sample, this clone turned up once. The chain couples TRBV11-1 to TRBJ2-5, with 7 bases lining up with TRBD1. The germline V gene encodes CDR1 SGHAT and CDR2 FQDESV (reference sequence). V lost 5 bases, J lost 5 bases, and 14 bases stayed unmatched. There are 16 residues in the CDR3. The chain's CDR3 is CASSPGTVGFRETQYF. As DNA, the CDR3 is TGTGCCAGCAGCCCGGGGACAGTGGGATTCAGGGAGACCCAGTACTTC.

The genes are TRBV5-1 and TRBJ1-1, with 8 bases aligning to TRBD1. The V segment lost 1 base and the J segment 3 bases; nucleotides outside the gene matches: 8. Germline CDR1 SGHRS, CDR2 YFSETQ. The CDR3 is made up of 16 amino acids. The CDR3 nucleotides are TGCGCCAGCAGCTTGTTACCAGGGGGCGCGGACACTGAAGCTTTCTTT. It specifies CASSLLPGGADTEAFF.

V usage is TRBV25-1 and J usage is TRBJ1-1; D is uncertain. Germline CDR1 reads MGHDK; CDR2 reads SYGVNS. CDR3 size: 14 residues. Deletions cut 6 bases from V and 1 base from J, with 12 bases between. DNA of the CDR3: TGTGCCAGCAGCACATGGGGATCGAACACTGAAGCTTTCTTT. Protein: CASSTWGSNTEAFF.

The rearrangement links TRBV11-2 to TRBJ2-5; the D gene is possibly TRBD2 (5 bases). The CDR3 contains 14 residues. Germline CDR1 is SGHAT and CDR2 is FQNNGV. V was cut by 3 bases and J by 5 bases, with 13 bases left in between. The CDR3 DNA reads as TGTGCCAGCAGCTTGGACTCCCACTCGGAGACCCAGTACTTC. Amino acid sequence: CASSLDSHSETQYF.

This clone was seen only a few times. V usage is TRBV18 and J usage is TRBJ1-1; the match to TRBD1 covers 8 bases. J was trimmed by 6 bases and V by 4 bases; bases with no gene match: 7. The CDR3 totals 14 residues. Germline loops: CDR1 KGHSH, CDR2 LQKENI. CDR3 coding DNA: TGTGCCAGCTCACTGGACAGGGTACGATCTGAAGCTTTCTTT. It yields the protein CASSLDRVRSEAFF. Filled out from reference TRBV18 and TRBJ1-1, the complete variable domain reads NAGVMQNPRHLVRRRGQEARLRCSPMKGHSHVYWYRQLPEEGLKFMVYLQKENIIDESGMPKERFSAEFPKEGPSILRIQQVVRGDSAAYFCASSLDRVRSEAFFGQGTRLTVV.

The rearrangement joins TRBV30 to TRBJ1-5; D might be TRBD1 (5 bases). This CDR3 spans 13 amino acids. Trimming took 1 base from V and 6 from J, leaving 10 bases between them. CDR1 and CDR2 from the germline V gene are GTSNPN and SVGIG (reference sequence). The CDR3 spells CAWSGQWGQPQHF. The DNA of the CDR3 is TGTGCCTGGAGTGGACAGTGGGGTCAGCCCCAGCATTTT. Full variable domain (rest looked up from reference TRBV30 and TRBJ1-5): SQTIHQWPATLVQPVGSPLSLECTVEGTSNPNLYWYRQAAGRGLQLLFYSVGIGQISSEVPQNLSASRPQDRQFILSSKKLLLSDSGFYLCAWSGQWGQPQHFGDGTRLSIL.

V and J are TRBV4-3 and TRBJ2-2; 12 bases are shared with TRBD2. V lost 2 bases and J lost 6; bases outside the gene matches: 19. Germline CDR1 and CDR2: LGHNA and YSLEER. The CDR3 extends over 21 amino acids. The CDR3 region is CASSQLVPTLAGGIPAGELFF. CDR3 bases: TGCGCCAGCAGCCAATTGGTCCCGACACTAGCGGGGGGCATCCCAGCCGGGGAGCTGTTTTTT.

This clone was picked up one time. The chain employs TRBV4-2 and TRBJ1-6, with D hard to call. V lost 0 bases to trimming and J lost 5 bases, with 11 bases between them. Germline V gene data show CDR1 as LGHNA and CDR2 as YNFKEQ. This CDR3 comprises 16 residues. This CDR3 is CASSQDPGRDNSPLHF. CDR3 coding DNA: TGTGCCAGCAGCCAAGATCCTGGGAGAGATAATTCACCCCTCCACTTT.

J is TRBJ1-5 and V is TRBV30; no clear D. The CDR3 extends over 13 amino acids. Between the trimmed V and J ends, which lost 2 bases and 1 base, there was a span of 6 bases. CDR1 and CDR2 from the germline V gene are GTSNPN and SVGIG (reference sequence). In DNA form, the CDR3 reads TGTGCCTGGAGTATGCAGAGCAATCAGCCCCAGCATTTT. This sequence encodes CAWSMQSNQPQHF.

This clone was counted a few times. The chain recombines TRBV2 with TRBJ1-1, with D perhaps TRBD1 (6 bases). The V gene lost 6 bases and the J gene lost 8 bases, with 16 bases spanning the gap. Per the germline V gene, CDR1 is SNHLY and CDR2 is FYNNEI. The CDR3 is made up of 13 amino acids. The CDR3 sequence is CASSNSGATEAFF. The CDR3 DNA follows: TGTGCCAGCAGCAACTCAGGGGCAACGGAAGCTTTCTTT.

This clone appeared a single time. The chain uses TRBV28 and TRBJ2-5, with a weak D call TRBD1 (6 bases). The CDR3 is 15 residues long. CDR1 MDHEN and CDR2 SYDVKM come from the germline V gene. V was pared by 2 bases and J by 2 bases, with 12 bases between. CDR3 residues: CASSLIQGRQETQYF. CDR3 in DNA: TGTGCCAGCAGTTTAATCCAGGGGAGACAAGAGACCCAGTACTTC.

The gene calls are TRBV18 and TRBJ2-7; weak D call: TRBD2 (5 bases). V was trimmed by 4 bases and J by 2 bases, leaving 12 bases between them. This CDR3 has 14 amino acids. Germline CDR1 is KGHSH and CDR2 is LQKENI. CDR3 DNA: TGTGCCAGCTCACAAAGCGGTGAGGCCTACGAGCAGTACTTC. Protein: CASSQSGEAYEQYF.

CDR3 protein: CASSQDRGGKLFF. For the CDR3, the DNA is TGCGCCAGCAGCCAAGATAGGGGTGGAAAACTGTTTTTT. The chain couples TRBV4-3 to TRBJ1-4, with D possibly TRBD1 on 5 matching bases. Germline lookup yields CDR1 LGHNA and CDR2 YSLEER. V shed 0 bases and J shed 10 bases, with 9 bases lying between them. This CDR3 is built from 13 residues.

This sequence joins TRBV5-3 and TRBJ2-7; D is ambiguous. TRBV5-3 is placed among ORFs of uncertain function. The CDR3 has 9 residues. The V gene lost 3 bases and the J gene lost 5 bases, with 0 bases spanning the gap. CDR3 loop: CARSYEQYF. DNA for the CDR3: TGTGCCAGAAGCTACGAGCAGTACTTC.

The chain links TRBV11-3 to TRBJ2-3; 7 nucleotides align to TRBD2. The germline gives CDR1 SGHNT, CDR2 YENEEA. CDR3 length: 16 residues. With 1 base clipped from V and 4 bases from J, the junction kept 8 bases outside the gene matches. In DNA form, the CDR3 reads TGTGCCAGCAGCTTAGGACTAGCTGGGTCCGCAGATACGCAGTATTTT. Its protein is CASSLGLAGSADTQYF.

Details on this clone: A read error may account for a junction end that differs from germline. The V gene is TRBV5-1, the J gene TRBJ1-3; D is possibly TRBD1 (5 bases). This CDR3 is built from 15 residues. Germline loops: CDR1 SGHRS, CDR2 YFSETQ. The CDR3 region is CASSLDFGGANTIYF. CDR3 sequence (DNA): TGTGCCAGCAGCTTGGATTTTGGAGGGGCAAACACCATATATTTT.

This chain connects TRBV27 to TRBJ1-5; perhaps TRBD1 as D (6 bases). CDR1 is MNHEY and CDR2 is SMNVEV in the germline V gene (reference sequence). The V gene lost 6 bases and the J gene lost 7 bases, with 25 bases spanning the gap. There are 17 residues in the CDR3. The CDR3 loop reads CASRLSGGGRLWQPQHF. CDR3 DNA sequence: TGTGCCAGCAGACTATCCGGGGGCGGGAGACTTTGGCAGCCCCAGCATTTT.

The count of this clone is one. The J gene is TRBJ2-5, the V gene TRBV5-4; D uncertain. From germline, CDR1 is SGHNT and CDR2 YYREEE (reference sequence). V was clipped by 0 bases and J by 3 bases, with 6 bases between them. CDR3 length equals 13 residues. The CDR3 DNA reads as TGTGCCAGCAGCTTGGCGGCAAAAGAGACCCAGTACTTC. Its translation is CASSLAAKETQYF.

This chain links TRBV28 with TRBJ1-3; no definite D call. The CDR3 consists of 13 residues. Trimming took off 4 bases at V and 7 bases at J, with 11 bases between the two ends. Germline V lookup: CDR1 MDHEN, CDR2 SYDVKM. Here the CDR3 DNA reads TGTGCCAGCAGTTCGACTTTCCCCAACACCATATATTTT. Translated, it gives CASSSTFPNTIYF.

CDR3 in amino acids: CASRKTYEQYF. The CDR3 DNA follows: TGTGCCAGCAGAAAAACCTACGAGCAGTACTTC. The J gene is TRBJ2-7, the V gene TRBV2, with unresolved D. The CDR3 sequence is 11 residues long. V was pared by 6 bases and J by 2 bases, with 5 bases between. Germline lookup yields CDR1 SNHLY and CDR2 FYNNEI.

The rearrangement joins TRBV5-5 to TRBJ2-6; D not resolved. Germline V gene lookup returns CDR1 SGHKS and CDR2 YYEKEE (reference sequence). Trimming took 2 bases from V and 4 from J, leaving 10 bases between them. The CDR3 has 15 amino acids. The CDR3 protein is CASSFWVTGANVLTF. The CDR3 nucleotides read TGTGCCAGCAGCTTCTGGGTAACAGGGGCCAACGTCCTGACTTTC.